The rows below give T cell receptor beta chains drawn from one sample of a study of early T cells in non-severe SARS-CoV-2 infection. TCRdb recomputed calls from the 5' RACE reads with MiXCR, one row per CDR3 protein. Of more than 75,000 distinct CDR3 sequences in the sample, 11% to 15% are singletons; the top ten hold about 6%. Material for sequencing was whole blood. These receptor sequences come from an adult who was a healthcare worker with PCR-confirmed SARS-CoV-2 infection or an uninfected control (not recorded which). Both conserved end residues are part of each CDR3. A D gene is named only where the DNA matches it firmly. Size values are once, few and many counts, or a class for expanded clones, and some rows have none.

d_call clone_size j_call v_call cdr3_aa cdr3_nt
- - TRBJ1-4 TRBV30 CAWRPRSYEKLFF TGTGCCTGGAGACCGCGGAGCTATGAAAAACTGTTTTTT
- few TRBJ1-1 TRBV5-6 CASSLGQFTEAFF TGTGCCAGCAGCTTGGGACAGTTCACTGAAGCTTTCTTT
TRBD1 few TRBJ2-3 TRBV19 CASSPERDREGDTQYF TGTGCCAGTAGTCCGGAGAGGGACAGGGAAGGAGATACGCAGTATTTT
TRBD2 - TRBJ2-3 TRBV29-1 CSVQTSGVDTQYF TGCAGCGTTCAGACTAGCGGAGTGGATACGCAGTATTTT
- few TRBJ1-1 TRBV9 CASSAIGNTEAFF TGTGCCAGCAGCGCAATTGGGAACACTGAAGCTTTCTTT
- many TRBJ2-7 TRBV3-1 CASSQDQERQYF TGTGCCAGCAGCCAAGATCAGGAGCGCCAGTACTTC
TRBD2 few TRBJ2-7 TRBV7-8 CASSLFEAGGSEQYF TGTGCCAGCAGCTTATTTGAAGCGGGGGGGAGCGAGCAGTACTTC
TRBD2 many TRBJ2-3 TRBV13 CASSSPSGGEDTQYF TGTGCCAGCAGCTCCCCCAGCGGGGGCGAAGATACGCAGTATTTT
TRBD1 - TRBJ1-2 TRBV5-1 CASSPRGQGGYGYTF TGCGCCAGCAGCCCACGGGGACAGGGAGGCTATGGCTACACCTTC
- - TRBJ1-1 TRBV5-1 CASSLEGRNTEAFF TGCGCCAGCAGCTTGGAGGGACGGAACACTGAAGCTTTCTTT
- few TRBJ2-2 TRBV10-1 CASSESMGAGELFF TGCGCCAGCAGTGAGTCGATGGGGGCCGGGGAGCTGTTTTTT
TRBD1 - TRBJ1-5 TRBV12-3/TRBV12-4 CASSLTDRGQPQHF TGTGCCAGCAGCCTAACGGACAGGGGTCAGCCCCAGCATTTT
- - TRBJ2-2 TRBV6-5 CASSYSTGWTNTGELFF TGTGCCAGCAGTTACTCGACGGGGTGGACGAACACCGGGGAGCTGTTTTTT
TRBD1 many TRBJ2-7 TRBV12-3/TRBV12-4 CASSLTGTYEQYF TGTGCCAGCAGTCTGACAGGGACCTACGAGCAGTACTTC
- many TRBJ2-2 TRBV11-2 CASSLDRGRRTGELFF TGTGCCAGCAGCTTAGATCGGGGCAGGAGGACCGGGGAGCTGTTTTTT
- few TRBJ2-3 TRBV6-6 CASSAGASTDTQYF TGTGCCAGCAGTGCAGGGGCGAGCACAGATACGCAGTATTTT
- - TRBJ2-7 TRBV27 CASSLGGLNYEQYF TGTGCCAGCAGTTTAGGGGGACTGAACTACGAGCAGTACTTC
- - TRBJ2-7 TRBV28 CASRPGTRYYEQYF TGTGCCAGCAGGCCCGGGACTCGGTACTACGAGCAGTACTTC
- - TRBJ1-1 TRBV29-1 CSVNSGAAEAFF TGCAGCGTTAATTCGGGAGCCGCTGAAGCTTTCTTT
TRBD2 many TRBJ2-2 TRBV24-1 CATSDPQAGGTGELFF TGTGCCACCAGTGATCCCCAAGCGGGGGGCACCGGGGAGCTGTTTTTT
- once TRBJ1-5 TRBV20-1 CSARPSNQPQHF TGCAGTGCTAGACCGAGCAATCAGCCCCAGCATTTT
- few TRBJ1-2 TRBV6-2/TRBV6-3 CASSYARTVNYGYTF TGTGCCAGCAGTTACGCCAGGACGGTTAACTATGGCTACACCTTC
TRBD2 - TRBJ2-3 TRBV30 CAWSRPGLTGRGTQYF TGTGCCTGGAGTCGTCCGGGACTAACGGGCCGTGGTACGCAGTATTTT
- - TRBJ2-1 TRBV7-2 CASSSYGSSSYNEQFF TGTGCCAGCAGCTCGTATGGTTCTAGCTCCTACAATGAGCAGTTCTTC
TRBD2 many TRBJ2-1 TRBV7-2 CASRLLGGADYNEQFF TGTGCCAGCAGGTTACTCGGGGGGGCGGACTACAATGAGCAGTTCTTC
- few TRBJ2-7 TRBV5-1 CASSLAAGAPYEQYF TGCGCCAGCAGCTTGGCGGCAGGAGCCCCCTACGAGCAGTACTTC
TRBD1 - TRBJ2-7 TRBV12-3/TRBV12-4 CASSPRTGAYEQYF TGTGCCAGCAGTCCCCGGACAGGAGCCTACGAGCAGTACTTC
- many TRBJ1-1 TRBV9 CASSVEGNTEAFF TGTGCCAGCAGCGTAGAGGGGAACACTGAAGCTTTCTTT
- once TRBJ1-2 TRBV6-1 CASSEYVDGYTF TGTGCCAGCAGTGAATACGTTGATGGCTACACCTTC
- - TRBJ2-1 TRBV12-3/TRBV12-4 CASRRRLPGQSYNEQFF TGTGCCAGCAGGCGGCGGCTGCCGGGGCAGTCCTACAATGAGCAGTTCTTC
TRBD1 - TRBJ1-1 TRBV6-2/TRBV6-3 CASSYTKQGSTEAFF TGTGCCAGCAGTTACACCAAACAGGGGAGCACTGAAGCTTTCTTT
- many TRBJ1-4 TRBV7-9 CASRKGVVGEKLFF TGTGCCAGCAGGAAAGGGGTAGTCGGCGAAAAACTGTTTTTT
- - TRBJ2-3 TRBV11-2 CASSPTLAASTDTQYF TGTGCCAGCAGCCCTACCCTCGCAGCCAGCACAGATACGCAGTATTTT